These 27 T cell receptor beta chains share one sample of origin, sequenced in a study of shared clonotypes between healthy human individuals. Repertoires were generated with immunoSEQ multiplex PCR, while TCRdb's copy carries only in-frame clones and drops some. Of about 510,000 clones listed, around 74% are singletons. The sequenced sample was PBMCs. The receptor set was obtained from a woman aged 40 to 50 in good health. Some clones in this sample may be carry-over from other donors' samples.

The chain is built from TRBV2 and TRBJ2-7; D might be TRBD1 (5 bases). With 3 bases removed from V and 6 bases from J, the gap between germline ends came to 15 bases. CDR1 SNHLY and CDR2 FYNNEI come from the germline V gene. This CDR3 contains 14 residues. The CDR3 is CASSDTGVVAEQYF. The CDR3 nucleotides are TGTGCCAGCAGTGACACAGGCGTCGTCGCCGAGCAGTACTTC.

The chain employs TRBV7-9 and TRBJ2-7; D is uncertain. The CDR3 has 13 residues. V was trimmed by 0 bases and J by 5 bases, leaving 8 bases between them. Per the germline V gene, CDR1 is SEHNR and CDR2 is FQNEAQ (reference sequence). Here the CDR3 DNA reads TGTGCCAGCAGCTTAGCTGGCACCGACGAGCAGTACTTC. Translated: CASSLAGTDEQYF.

The rearrangement joins TRBV29-1 to TRBJ1-1, with D maybe TRBD1 (5 bases). Germline assignment: CDR1 SQVTM and CDR2 ANQGSEA. The CDR3 is 12 residues long. Trimming shortened V by 4 bases and J by 4 bases, and 10 bases separated the two germline ends. CDR3 residues: CSVGREGTEAFF. The CDR3 DNA is TGCAGCGTTGGCAGGGAGGGCACTGAAGCTTTCTTT.

The V gene is TRBV6-6, the J gene TRBJ2-7; 7 positions match TRBD1. V dropped 5 bases and J dropped 6; count of bases not matched to a gene: 10. The germline V gene encodes CDR1 MNHNY and CDR2 SVGAGI (reference sequence). The CDR3 has 14 amino acids. The CDR3 protein is CASSERDRAREQYF. The CDR3 DNA reads as TGTGCCAGCAGTGAGAGGGACAGAGCGCGCGAGCAGTACTTC.

The rearrangement joins TRBV7-3 to TRBJ1-1; D possibly corresponds to TRBD1 (5 bases). Germline loops: CDR1 SGHTA, CDR2 FQGTGA. The CDR3 length is 13 residues. The V end lost 3 bases, the J end lost 4 bases, and 9 bases lay between the germline ends. DNA of the CDR3: TGTGCCAGCAGCTTCTCAGGGTCCACTGAAGCTTTCTTT. It codes for CASSFSGSTEAFF.

The V call is TRBV4-2, the J call TRBJ1-6, with 7 bases identical to TRBD1. V shed 0 bases and J 6 bases; nucleotides not matched to a gene: 2. The CDR3 is made up of 15 amino acids. Germline V gives CDR1 LGHNA, CDR2 YNFKEQ. The CDR3: CASSQDRGGNSPLHF. Written as DNA, the CDR3 is TGTGCCAGCAGCCAAGACAGGGGGGGTAATTCACCCCTCCACTTT.

The chain combines TRBV27 with TRBJ1-5, with 8 positions matching TRBD1. CDR3 length: 16 residues. Per the germline V gene, CDR1 is MNHEY and CDR2 is SMNVEV (reference sequence). V lost 5 bases and J lost 0; bases outside the gene matches: 6. The CDR3 protein is CASSNPGQDSNQPQHF. In nucleotides, the CDR3 is TGTGCCAGCAGTAACCCGGGACAGGATAGCAATCAGCCCCAGCATTTT.

V and J are TRBV28 and TRBJ2-5; 11 bases agree with TRBD2. J gave up 5 bases and V 1 base, and 3 bases lay outside the gene matches. Germline CDR1 MDHEN, CDR2 SYDVKM. The CDR3 extends over 15 amino acids. The CDR3 here is CASSLLAGGRETQYF. The CDR3 nucleotides read TGTGCCAGCAGTTTATTAGCGGGAGGGAGGGAGACCCAGTACTTC.

This chain connects TRBV7-8 to TRBJ2-2; 11 bases are shared with TRBD2. The CDR3 has 18 amino acids. CDR1 is SGHVS and CDR2 is FQNEAQ in the germline V gene. Germline trimming cut 5 bases from V and 2 bases from J; bases unmatched to any gene: 10. CDR3: CASSGNLGTSGNTGELFF. CDR3 nucleotides: TGTGCCAGCAGCGGAAACCTCGGGACTAGCGGAAACACCGGGGAGCTGTTTTTT.

The rearrangement links TRBV28 to TRBJ2-7; TRBD1 aligns across 8 bases. CDR3 size: 14 residues. Per germline, CDR1 MDHEN and CDR2 SYDVKM. V shed 5 bases and J 12 bases; nucleotides not matched to a gene: 15. The CDR3 region is CASSPPGQVKVSYF. As DNA, the CDR3 is TGTGCCAGCAGTCCCCCGGGACAGGTGAAGGTCTCGTACTTC.

The chain employs TRBV9 and TRBJ2-1; the match to TRBD1 covers 10 bases. The CDR3 is 18 residues long. The junction had 10 bases not matched to a gene; V was cut back by 2 bases and J by 2 bases. Germline CDR1 and CDR2: SGDLS and YYNGEE. The CDR3 here is CASSVPRDRGITYNEQFF. The CDR3, as DNA: TGTGCCAGCAGCGTCCCTCGGGACAGGGGAATTACCTACAATGAGCAGTTCTTC.

The table lists this clone with a few counts. The chain is built from TRBV9 and TRBJ2-5; TRBD1 matches 7 bases. CDR3 length: 15 amino acids. Germline V CDR1 and CDR2: SGDLS, YYNGEE. V lost 3 bases, J lost 0 bases, and 5 bases stayed unmatched. The CDR3 DNA follows: TGTGCCAGCAGCGCAGGGGGTAATCACCAAGAGACCCAGTACTTC. The encoded protein is CASSAGGNHQETQYF. Drawing the rest from reference TRBV9 and TRBJ2-5, the complete variable domain is DSGVTQTPKHLITATGQRVTLRCSPRSGDLSVYWYQQSLDQGLQFLIQYYNGEERAKGNILERFSAQQFPDLHSELNLSSLELGDSALYFCASSAGGNHQETQYFGPGTRLLVL.

This chain connects TRBV15 to TRBJ1-1; maybe TRBD1 (6 bases). The CDR3 loop spans 12 amino acids. Germline lookup yields CDR1 LNHNV and CDR2 YYDKDF (reference sequence). Deletions cut 0 bases from V and 9 bases from J, with 8 bases between. The CDR3 DNA is TGTGCCACCAGCAGAGATGGGGACAAAGCTTTCTTT. This encodes CATSRDGDKAFF.

The chain links TRBV6-1 to TRBJ1-4; D not certain. This CDR3 is 12 amino acids long. Germline loops: CDR1 MNHNS, CDR2 SASEGT. V lost 3 bases, J lost 7 bases, and 6 bases lay in between. The CDR3 DNA reads as TGTGCCAGCAGTGATTGGACTGAAAAACTGTTTTTT. This translates into CASSDWTEKLFF.

CDR3 in DNA: TGCGCCAGCAGCCAAGCCGGGACTAGCGCCGGGGAGCTGTTTTTT. Amino acids: CASSQAGTSAGELFF. The rearrangement links TRBV4-1 to TRBJ2-2, with 10 bases matching TRBD2. After removal of 1 base from V and 6 bases from J, the junction contained 2 bases not matched to a gene. The CDR3 contains 15 residues. Germline loops: CDR1 MGHRA, CDR2 YSYEKL.

The rearrangement uses TRBV21-1 and TRBJ1-1. TRBV21-1 counts as a pseudogene. The CDR3 covers 14 residues. In DNA form, the CDR3 reads TGTGCCAGCAGCAAAGGTCCAGGGGAGGCTGAAGCTTTCTTT. Translation: CASSKGPGEAEAFF.

On this clone itself: A much more abundant neighbour one base away suggests this may be a read error. Within the sample, other DNA sequences also encode this same CDR3. V is TRBV2 and J is TRBJ1-1; D is undetermined. Germline loops: CDR1 SNHLY, CDR2 FYNNEI. The CDR3 runs to 12 residues. Trimming stripped 5 bases from V and 8 bases from J, with 12 bases between. In DNA form, the CDR3 reads TGTGCCAGCAGTCTCCGGACGGGCGAAGCTTTCTTT. Translating gives CASSLRTGEAFF.

This rearrangement joins TRBV19 to TRBJ1-4, with D tentatively TRBD1 (5 bases). CDR3 length: 13 residues. From germline, CDR1 is LNHDA and CDR2 SQIVND (reference sequence). The V end lost 3 bases, the J end lost 10 bases, and 12 bases lay between the germline ends. The CDR3 here is CASSMRTGGKLFF. CDR3 coding DNA: TGTGCCAGTAGTATGCGTACGGGGGGAAAACTGTTTTTT.

The gene calls are TRBV9 and TRBJ1-2; 7 bases agree with TRBD1. This CDR3 spans 13 amino acids. V was pared by 3 bases and J by 6 bases, with 5 bases of the junction left unmatched. Germline-derived CDR1 and CDR2 are SGDLS and YYNGEE. The CDR3 coding sequence is TGTGCCAGCAGCGCTCGACAGGGCGATGGCTACACCTTC. Protein product: CASSARQGDGYTF.

J is TRBJ2-4 and V is TRBV7-2, with D uncertain. Germline CDR1 and CDR2: SGHTA and FQGNSA. The CDR3 length is 15 residues. The V gene lost 1 base and the J gene lost 4 bases, with 11 bases spanning the gap. This CDR3 is CASSLELGSKNIQYF. DNA for the CDR3: TGTGCCAGCAGCTTAGAGTTGGGGTCTAAAAACATTCAGTACTTC.

The rearrangement links TRBV25-1 to TRBJ2-7; 8 positions match TRBD1. CDR1 MGHDK and CDR2 SYGVNS come from the germline V gene. The CDR3 runs 13 residues. J lost 5 bases, V lost 4 bases, and 4 bases had no gene match. The CDR3 loop is CASSVQGEDEQYF. The CDR3 DNA reads as TGTGCCAGCAGTGTACAGGGGGAGGACGAGCAGTACTTC.

The chain combines TRBV7-2 with TRBJ2-2, with a tentative D call TRBD2 (5 bases). The length of the CDR3 is 14 residues. V gave up 1 base and J gave up 4 bases, with 7 bases separating them. The germline V gene has CDR1 SGHTA and CDR2 FQGNSA. The CDR3 spells CASSLVRGTGELFF. The CDR3 region has the DNA TGTGCCAGCAGCTTAGTTCGGGGCACCGGGGAGCTGTTTTTT. Full variable domain (remainder filled in from reference TRBV7-2 and TRBJ2-2): GAGVSQSPSNKVTEKGKDVELRCDPISGHTALYWYRQSLGQGLEFLIYFQGNSAPDKSGLPSDRFSAERTGGSVSTLTIQRTQQEDSAVYLCASSLVRGTGELFFGEGSRLTVL.

CDR3 region: CASSVGLAGSSYNEQFF. In DNA, the CDR3 is TGTGCCAGCAGCGTAGGTCTAGCGGGTAGCTCCTACAATGAGCAGTTCTTC. The chain links TRBV9 to TRBJ2-1; 8 bases are shared with TRBD2. CDR3 length: 17 amino acids. V trimming: 0 bases; J trimming: 0 bases; junction bases outside the gene matches: 5. The germline V gene has CDR1 SGDLS and CDR2 YYNGEE.

V and J are TRBV19 and TRBJ1-1; D unclear. The germline CDR1 and CDR2 sequences are LNHDA and SQIVND (reference sequence). Trimming shortened V by 5 bases and J by 1 base, and 11 bases separated the two germline ends. The CDR3 has 14 residues. DNA for the CDR3: TGTGCCAGTAGTTGGGCAAACACGAACACTGAAGCTTTCTTT. Translated: CASSWANTNTEAFF.

This clone is a singleton in its sample. The DNA of the CDR3 is TGTGCCAGTAGTATCGGGGTCCGATTCTACGAGCAGTACTTC. This gives the protein CASSIGVRFYEQYF. The V gene is TRBV19, the J gene TRBJ2-7; D possibly corresponds to TRBD2 (5 bases). Looked up from germline, CDR1 is LNHDA and CDR2 is SQIVND (reference sequence). Trimming shortened V by 3 bases and J by 3 bases, and 12 bases separated the two germline ends. The CDR3 has 14 residues. The variable domain in full, with the rest retrieved from reference TRBV19 and TRBJ2-7, is DGGITQSPKYLFRKEGQNVTLSCEQNLNHDAMYWYRQDPGQGLRLIYYSQIVNDFQKGDIAEGYSVSREKKESFPLTVTSAQKNPTAFYLCASSIGVRFYEQYFGPGTRLTVT.

The chain recombines TRBV10-3 with TRBJ2-2; 14 nucleotides line up with TRBD2. Per the germline V gene, CDR1 is ENHRY and CDR2 is SYGVKD. This CDR3 has 17 residues. V shed 6 bases, J shed 4 bases, and the junction held 7 bases outside the gene matches. The CDR3 region is CAIRTGLAGVSTGELFF. As DNA, the CDR3 is TGTGCCATCAGGACGGGACTAGCGGGAGTAAGCACCGGGGAGCTGTTTTTT.

The rearrangement joins TRBV19 to TRBJ1-1, with D possibly being TRBD1 (5 bases). Germline CDR1 LNHDA, CDR2 SQIVND (reference sequence). V dropped 6 bases and J dropped 11 bases, with 16 bases sitting between them. The CDR3 has 12 residues. DNA for the CDR3: TGTGCCAGTAGGGGGTGGGAGGGGATCGCTTTCTTT. It encodes CASRGWEGIAFF.